The table lists the clone carrying this T cell receptor (beta chain) with a few counts. As yet, its antigen is unknown. TCRbeta library preparation incorporated unique molecular identifiers. TCRdb re-derived calls from the PCR reads in MiXCR, one entry per CDR3 protein. The table includes fewer than 400,000 distinct CDR3 sequences, 23% detected once. These data come from a study of T-cell reconstitution after alpha-beta-depleted transplantation in children. Study-level findings and limits: Surviving recipient T cells and thymic progenitors produced the high day-60 TCRbeta diversity seen in some patients. Hyperexpanded clones declined; after one year, newly produced T cells mostly supplied diversity. Expanded clones from the graft, numbering several hundred, reportedly supplied alpha-beta T cells about two months after transplant.

From germline, CDR1 is DFQATT and CDR2 SNEGSKA (reference sequence). CDR3 size: 14 residues. V lost 3 bases and J 1 base, leaving 10 bases between the germline ends. This TCR was recovered from a male patient younger than 18 who had a stem cell transplant for acute lymphoblastic leukemia, so the T cells may come from the graft donor. The specimen comprised PBMCs, mostly from graft donor cells, sampled 180 days after TCRalphabeta/CD19-depleted stem cell transplant. This chain connects TRBV20-1 to TRBJ2-1; D perhaps matches TRBD2 (6 bases). Here the CDR3 reads CSASGSWSYNEQFF. The CDR3 DNA is TGCAGTGCTAGCGGGAGTTGGTCCTACAATGAGCAGTTCTTC.